This TCR beta chain appears in the sequencing data of a study of blood T cell repertoires in COVID-19. On the study more broadly: Samples taken during acute and convalescent COVID-19 were collected in the United States, Italy and Spain.

TCRdb's table, derived via immunoSEQ multiplex PCR, lists solely in-frame clones and lacks some. Among 200,000 or so clones, roughly 85% were seen once, and the ten largest hold 10% to 12%. The CDR3 loop spans 15 amino acids. V lost 4 bases to trimming and J lost 4 bases; unmatched junction nucleotides: 8. Looked up from germline, CDR1 is ENHRY and CDR2 is SYGVKD. Recruitment covered about two dozen US areas and drew participants whose ages spanned roughly 18 to 100 years. The rearrangement links TRBV10-3 to TRBJ1-2, with 8 positions matching TRBD1. Sequencing was performed on PBMCs or T cells enriched from blood (not recorded which). This receptor was taken from a man aged 25-45 years who had recovered from COVID-19. CDR3 protein: CAISGQGAGLYGYTF. In DNA, the CDR3 is TGTGCCATCAGTGGTCAGGGGGCCGGCCTCTATGGCTACACCTTC.